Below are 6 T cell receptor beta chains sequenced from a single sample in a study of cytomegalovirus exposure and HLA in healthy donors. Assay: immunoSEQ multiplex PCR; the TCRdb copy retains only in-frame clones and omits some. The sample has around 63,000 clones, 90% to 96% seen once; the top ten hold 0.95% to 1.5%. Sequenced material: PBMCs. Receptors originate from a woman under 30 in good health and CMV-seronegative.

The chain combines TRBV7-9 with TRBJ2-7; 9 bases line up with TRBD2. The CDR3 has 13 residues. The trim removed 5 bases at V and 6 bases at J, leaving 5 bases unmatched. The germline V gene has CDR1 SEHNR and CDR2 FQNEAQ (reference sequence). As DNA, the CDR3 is TGTGCCAGCAGCCCCCCTAGCGGGGCCGAGCAGTACTTC. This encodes CASSPPSGAEQYF.

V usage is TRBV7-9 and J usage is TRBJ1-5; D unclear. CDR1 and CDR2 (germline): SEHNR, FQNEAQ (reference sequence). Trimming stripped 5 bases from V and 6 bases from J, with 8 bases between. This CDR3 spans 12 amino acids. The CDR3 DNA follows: TGTGCCAGCAGCCCCGCGGGTCAGCCCCAGCATTTT. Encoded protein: CASSPAGQPQHF.

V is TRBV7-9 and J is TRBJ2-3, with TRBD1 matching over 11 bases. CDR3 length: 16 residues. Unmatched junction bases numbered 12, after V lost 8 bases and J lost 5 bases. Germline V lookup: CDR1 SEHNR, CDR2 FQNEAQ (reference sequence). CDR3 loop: CASPGVGQGAQDTQYF. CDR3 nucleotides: TGTGCCAGCCCGGGAGTCGGACAGGGGGCTCAAGATACGCAGTATTTT.

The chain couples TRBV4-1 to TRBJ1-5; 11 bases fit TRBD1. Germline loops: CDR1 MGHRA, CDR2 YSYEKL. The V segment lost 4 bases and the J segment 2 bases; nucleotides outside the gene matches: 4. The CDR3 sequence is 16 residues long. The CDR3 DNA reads TGCGCCAGCAGCCCCAGGACAGGGGGCGGCAATCAGCCCCAGCATTTT. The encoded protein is CASSPRTGGGNQPQHF.

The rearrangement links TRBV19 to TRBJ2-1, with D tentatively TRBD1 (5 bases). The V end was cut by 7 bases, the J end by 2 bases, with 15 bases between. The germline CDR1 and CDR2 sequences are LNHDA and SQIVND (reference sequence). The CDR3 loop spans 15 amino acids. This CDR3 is CASTTGWGTYNEQFF. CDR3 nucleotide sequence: TGTGCCAGTACCACCGGCTGGGGCACCTACAATGAGCAGTTCTTC.

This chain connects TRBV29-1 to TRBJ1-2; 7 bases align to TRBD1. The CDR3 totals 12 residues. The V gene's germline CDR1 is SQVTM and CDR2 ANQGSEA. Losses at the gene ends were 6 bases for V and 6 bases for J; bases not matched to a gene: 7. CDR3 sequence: CSVGGTDHGYTF. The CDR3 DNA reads TGCAGCGTCGGCGGGACAGATCATGGCTACACCTTC. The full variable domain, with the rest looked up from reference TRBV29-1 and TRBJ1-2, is SAVISQKPSRDICQRGTSLTIQCQVDSQVTMMFWYRQQPGQSLTLIATANQGSEATYESGFVIDKFPISRPNLTFSTLTVSNMSPEDSSIYLCSVGGTDHGYTFGSGTRLTVV.